Listed here are 2 T cell receptor beta chains from one sample, sequenced in a study of blood T cells in healthy people across ages. A second roughly 7 to 11 cycle PCR used barcoded and J-beta primers. TCRdb processed the 5' RACE reads anew with MiXCR; each CDR3 protein has one entry. This table holds some 700,000 distinct CDR3 sequences, about 24% found once. The sample comprised blood. The origin of the receptors is a man between 65 and 80 years old in good health.

The CDR3: CASSQGTSGNNEQFF. The DNA of the CDR3 is TGTGCCAGCAGCCAAGGGACTAGCGGTAACAATGAGCAGTTCTTC. The rearrangement links TRBV5-5 to TRBJ2-1; 11 positions match TRBD2. The CDR3 has 15 amino acids. In germline, CDR1 is SGHKS, CDR2 YYEKEE (reference sequence). J was trimmed by 5 bases and V by 4 bases; bases with no gene match: 5.

CDR3 bases: TGTGCCAGTAGTCCAGGGACGAATACGGAGACCCAGTACTTC. This sequence encodes CASSPGTNTETQYF. The chain carries TRBV19 and TRBJ2-1, with D perhaps being TRBD1 or TRBD2 (5 bases each). The J call may be faulty, since TRBJ2-5 better matches the DNA end. CDR3 length: 14 amino acids. Germline V lookup: CDR1 LNHDA, CDR2 SQIVND (reference sequence).